One sample yielded the 9 T cell receptor beta chains listed below, sequenced in a study of blood T cell repertoires in COVID-19. Assay: immunoSEQ multiplex PCR; the TCRdb copy retains only in-frame clones and omits some. Of about 190,000 clones detected, approximately 84% appear once; the ten largest clones hold 3.2%. The specimen was PBMCs or T cells enriched from blood (not recorded which). The origin of the receptors is a woman aged 25-40 years who had recovered from COVID-19.

This rearrangement joins TRBV14 to TRBJ2-3; TRBD2 matches 14 bases. Germline values: CDR1 SGHDN, CDR2 FVKESK. The ends lost 6 bases at V and 6 bases at J; junction bases unmatched: 14. This CDR3 comprises 18 residues. The CDR3: CASSHVRGLAGGGDTQYF. CDR3 nucleotides: TGTGCCAGCAGTCATGTCCGCGGACTAGCGGGAGGTGGTGATACGCAGTATTTT. Full variable domain (rest looked up from reference TRBV14 and TRBJ2-3): EAGVTQFPSHSVIEKGQTVTLRCDPISGHDNLYWYRRVMGKEIKFLLHFVKESKQDESGMPNNRFLAERTGGTYSTLKVQPAELEDSGVYFCASSHVRGLAGGGDTQYFGPGTRLTVL.

This chain uses TRBV7-8 with TRBJ2-5; TRBD2 agrees at 9 bases. V shed 1 base, J shed 1 base, and the junction held 7 bases outside the gene matches. There are 17 residues in the CDR3. The germline gives CDR1 SGHVS, CDR2 FQNEAQ. The DNA of the CDR3 is TGTGCCAGCAGCTTAGGCGGGGGGGCCATCGGCCAAGAGACCCAGTACTTC. This encodes CASSLGGGAIGQETQYF.

The chain combines TRBV5-4 with TRBJ2-5, with 7 bases identical to TRBD2. The CDR3 totals 14 residues. CDR1 and CDR2 (germline): SGHNT, YYREEE (reference sequence). V was pared by 4 bases and J by 2 bases, with 5 bases of the junction left unmatched. CDR3 sequence (DNA): TGTGCCAGCAGCCTAGGGACTATTCAAGAGACCCAGTACTTC. This translates into CASSLGTIQETQYF.

This clone was detected a few times. The rearrangement uses TRBV9 and TRBJ1-4; the D gene is possibly TRBD1 (6 bases). Germline V CDR1 and CDR2: SGDLS, YYNGEE. V lost 0 bases, J lost 8 bases, and 11 bases lay in between. CDR3 length equals 14 residues. The chain's CDR3 is CASSVGTATEKLFF. In DNA form, the CDR3 reads TGTGCCAGCAGCGTAGGGACAGCAACCGAAAAACTGTTTTTT.

The sample holds a few counts of this clone. The CDR3 DNA is TGTGCCATACGGGGTGGGTCCTATAATTCACCCCTCCACTTT. Its translation: CAIRGGSYNSPLHF. The genes are TRBV7-9 and TRBJ1-6; D not resolved. Looked up from germline, CDR1 is SEHNR and CDR2 is FQNEAQ (reference sequence). The V end was cut by 10 bases, the J end by 1 base, with 11 bases between. The CDR3 sequence is 14 residues long.

This chain joins TRBV7-2 and TRBJ1-5, with 7 nucleotides matching TRBD1. CDR3 length equals 14 residues. V dropped 3 bases and J dropped 4; count of bases not matched to a gene: 3. Germline V gene lookup returns CDR1 SGHTA and CDR2 FQGNSA. The CDR3 sequence: CASSFTGANQPQHF. The CDR3 DNA sequence: TGTGCCAGCAGCTTTACAGGGGCAAATCAGCCCCAGCATTTT.

Worth noting for this clone: A read error may explain this, as a much larger clone is one base away. The gene calls are TRBV7-9 and TRBJ1-1; possible D gene TRBD1, 5 bases. From germline, CDR1 is SEHNR and CDR2 FQNEAQ (reference sequence). Trimming removed 6 bases from V and 2 bases from J, with 16 bases in between. The CDR3 extends over 15 amino acids. This chain's CDR3 is CASSYNRTCNTEAFF. CDR3 in DNA: TGTGCCAGCAGTTATAATAGGACATGTAACACTGAAGCTTTCTTT.

This chain uses TRBV28 with TRBJ2-7, with TRBD2 matching over 7 bases. The CDR3 length is 17 residues. CDR1 and CDR2 (germline): MDHEN, SYDVKM. The J segment lost 6 bases and the V segment lost 4 bases, leaving 18 bases of the junction unmatched. Here the CDR3 DNA reads TGTGCCAGCAGTTCCCCCTCGGGACTACAATGGTATGGCGAGCAGTACTTC. This encodes CASSSPSGLQWYGEQYF.

The sample holds a few counts of this clone. CDR3 in DNA: TGTGCCAGTAGAAGATACCGGGACAAAGCCTACGAGCAGTACTTC. Translating it yields CASRRYRDKAYEQYF. The chain carries TRBV19 and TRBJ2-7, with a weak D call TRBD1 (6 bases). CDR3 length equals 15 residues. The germline CDR1 and CDR2 sequences are LNHDA and SQIVND (reference sequence). V lost 6 bases and J lost 2, with 17 bases in between.